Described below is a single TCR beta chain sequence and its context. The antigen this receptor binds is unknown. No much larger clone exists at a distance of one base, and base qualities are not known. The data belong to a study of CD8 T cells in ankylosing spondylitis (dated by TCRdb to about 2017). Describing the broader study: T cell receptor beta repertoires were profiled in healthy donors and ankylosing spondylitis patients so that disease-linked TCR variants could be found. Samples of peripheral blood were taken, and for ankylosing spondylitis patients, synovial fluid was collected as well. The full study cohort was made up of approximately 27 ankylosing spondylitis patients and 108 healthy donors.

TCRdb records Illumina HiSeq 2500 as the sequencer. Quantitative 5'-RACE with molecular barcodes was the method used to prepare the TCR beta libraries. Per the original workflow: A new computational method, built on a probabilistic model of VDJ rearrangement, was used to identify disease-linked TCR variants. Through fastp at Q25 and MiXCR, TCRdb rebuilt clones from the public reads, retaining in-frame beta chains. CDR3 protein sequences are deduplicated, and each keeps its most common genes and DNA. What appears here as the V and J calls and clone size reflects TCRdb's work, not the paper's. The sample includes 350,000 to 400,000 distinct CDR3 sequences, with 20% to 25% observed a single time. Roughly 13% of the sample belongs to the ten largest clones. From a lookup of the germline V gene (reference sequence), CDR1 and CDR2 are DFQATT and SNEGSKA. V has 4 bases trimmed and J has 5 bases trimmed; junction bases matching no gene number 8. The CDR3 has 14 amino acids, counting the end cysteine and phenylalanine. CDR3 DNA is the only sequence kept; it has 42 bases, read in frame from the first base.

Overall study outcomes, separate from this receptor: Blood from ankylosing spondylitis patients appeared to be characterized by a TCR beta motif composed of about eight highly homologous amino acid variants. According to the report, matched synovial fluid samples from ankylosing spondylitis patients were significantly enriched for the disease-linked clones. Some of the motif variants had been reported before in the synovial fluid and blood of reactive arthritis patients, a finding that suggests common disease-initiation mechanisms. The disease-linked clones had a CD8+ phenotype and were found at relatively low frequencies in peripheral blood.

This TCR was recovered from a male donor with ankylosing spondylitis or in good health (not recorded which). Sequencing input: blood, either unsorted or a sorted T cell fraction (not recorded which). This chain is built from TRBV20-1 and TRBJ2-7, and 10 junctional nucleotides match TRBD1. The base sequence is TGCAGTGCTACTCCGCGGGACAGGGGCCACGAGCAGTACTTC. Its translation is CSATPRDRGHEQYF.